This is a list of T cell receptor beta chains from one sample in a study of T cell repertoires in aging, cancer and after chemotherapy. TCRdb re-called the multiplex PCR reads with MiXCR, one entry per CDR3 protein. Of about 8,700 distinct CDR3 sequences detected, around half appear once; the ten largest clones hold 20% to 25%. Sequenced sample: blood. These receptors all come from a human donor in good health. Each CDR3 is given with its conserved first and last residue. D genes are given only for firm matches. The size field is filled for only some rows; it gives once, few, many or a size class.

>-|TRBJ2-2|TRBD1|TRBV6-5
TGTGCCAGCAAAACAGGGGTCACCGGGGAGCTGTTTTTT
CASKTGVTGELFF
>-|TRBJ2-7|-|TRBV5-6
TGTGCCAGCAGCATTACCGGGTCACACTACGAGCAGTACTTC
CASSITGSHYEQYF
>-|TRBJ1-4|TRBD1|TRBV5-1
TGCGCCAGCAGCTTGGCTGTCGGGACAGCAACTAATGAAAAACTGTTTTTT
CASSLAVGTATNEKLFF
>few|TRBJ2-1|TRBD1|TRBV15
TGTGCCACCAGCGTACTCGGGACAGGGGTTTCGGATGAGCAGTTCTTC
CATSVLGTGVSDEQFF
>-|TRBJ2-3|-|TRBV30
TGTGCCTGGAGTGTAACAGGGTGGGGTGGAGATACGCAGTATTTT
CAWSVTGWGGDTQYF
>-|TRBJ1-6|-|TRBV12-3/TRBV12-4
TGTGCCAGCAGTTTCCGGCCCGATTCACCCCTCCACTTT
CASSFRPDSPLHF
>once|TRBJ2-5|-|TRBV5-6
TGCGCCAGCAGCTTGGTCGGTGGGGTTCGGGTAGAGACCCAGTACTTC
CASSLVGGVRVETQYF
>-|TRBJ1-1|-|TRBV30
TGTGCCTGGACCCCAATTACTGAAGCTTTCTTT
CAWTPITEAFF
>few|TRBJ1-6|TRBD1|TRBV5-5
TGTGCCAGCAGCCGCCAAATCAGTGGACAGGGTGAGCCCCTCCACTTT
CASSRQISGQGEPLHF
>-|TRBJ1-3|-|TRBV30
TGTGCCTGGAGTGATACAGGGTCTTCTGGAAACACCATATATTTT
CAWSDTGSSGNTIYF
>few|TRBJ1-5|-|TRBV29-1
TGCAGCGTTGGGGGACAAGGTAATCAGCCCCAGCATTTT
CSVGGQGNQPQHF
>-|TRBJ2-2|-|TRBV7-2
TGTGCCAGCAGCCTCGACCCGACCGGGGAGCTGTTTTTT
CASSLDPTGELFF
>-|TRBJ2-7|-|TRBV12-5
TGTGCCAGCTTAGAAGGGGTTCACGAGCAGTACTTC
CASLEGVHEQYF
>-|TRBJ1-1|TRBD1|TRBV18
TGTGCCAGCTCACTAAACCTGGGACAGGGGAGGATGAACACTGAAGCTTTCTTT
CASSLNLGQGRMNTEAFF
>-|TRBJ2-5|TRBD1|TRBV5-4
TGCGCCAGCAGCACCCAGGGACAGGGAACGGAGACCCAGTACTTC
CASSTQGQGTETQYF
>-|TRBJ2-7|-|TRBV6-6
TGTGCCAGCAGGAAAGACGGGAGCTCCTACGAGCAGTACTTC
CASRKDGSSYEQYF
>-|TRBJ2-3|-|TRBV19
TGTGCCAGTAGTAGAAACGGGGCCCCCACAGATACGCAGTATTTT
CASSRNGAPTDTQYF
>-|TRBJ2-3|TRBD2|TRBV29-1
TGCAGCGTCGCGGGGGAGGTGGGGCGGAGCACAGATACGCAGTATTTT
CSVAGEVGRSTDTQYF
>-|TRBJ1-2|-|TRBV6-5
TGTGCCAGCAGTGATCCAAGAACAGGGTTCACTTATGGCTACACCTTC
CASSDPRTGFTYGYTF
>-|TRBJ1-2|-|TRBV12-3/TRBV12-4
TGTGCCAGCAGTGTGACGGGGACCTATGGCTACACCTTC
CASSVTGTYGYTF
>-|TRBJ2-7|TRBD2|TRBV29-1
TGCAGCGTTGAGGGACTAGCGACGGGGGGAGGGATCTCCGAGCAGTACTTC
CSVEGLATGGGISEQYF
>-|TRBJ2-5|-|TRBV15
TGTGCCACCAGCAGAGGGGCCAGCCGATCCTTCCAAGAGACCCAGTACTTC
CATSRGASRSFQETQYF
>-|TRBJ2-3|-|TRBV14
TGTGCCAGCAGCCAAGGAAGCGGAGCCACAGATACGCAGTATTTT
CASSQGSGATDTQYF
>few|TRBJ1-5|-|TRBV6-5
TGTGCCAGCAGCCCCTACAGTAGGACGGGTCAGCCCCAGCATTTT
CASSPYSRTGQPQHF
>-|TRBJ2-1|-|TRBV6-2/TRBV6-3
TGTGCCAGCAGTTCCGGGAAGGACTTCAACAATGAGCAGTTCTTC
CASSSGKDFNNEQFF
>-|TRBJ1-5|-|TRBV18
TGTGCCAGCTCACGTCTGACCGGGGACAATCAGCCCCAGCATTTT
CASSRLTGDNQPQHF
>-|TRBJ2-7|-|TRBV7-5
-
CISVSEAWSGVLIAAAAYEQYF
>-|TRBJ1-6|-|TRBV20-1
TGCAGTGCTAGAGTTGCGGGAGGAATCAGTTCACCCCTCCACTTT
CSARVAGGISSPLHF
>few|TRBJ2-5|-|TRBV5-5
TGTGCCAGCAGGCTCTGGGGGTTGGAGGAGACCCAGTACTTC
CASRLWGLEETQYF
>-|TRBJ1-6|-|TRBV6-5
TGTGCCAGCAGTTACGAGCAGCGGTGGAATTCACCCCTCCACTTT
CASSYEQRWNSPLHF
>-|TRBJ2-6|-|TRBV19
TGTGCCAGTAGTATCCAGGACTCTGGGGCCAACGTCCTGACTTTC
CASSIQDSGANVLTF
>-|TRBJ2-3|-|TRBV29-1
TGCAGCGTACAGGGTTCCAGCACAGATACGCAGTATTTT
CSVQGSSTDTQYF
>-|TRBJ2-1|TRBD1|TRBV7-2
TGTGCCAGCACCCTGGGACAGGCGAATGGAGAGCAGTTCTTC
CASTLGQANGEQFF
>-|TRBJ2-5|-|TRBV6-1
TGTGCCAGCAGTTACGCGGGGCATCTCGAGACCCAGTACTTC
CASSYAGHLETQYF